This entry is about one TCR beta chain. The sample is drawn from a study of regulatory T cells in long-lasting Graves disease. Noted time point: persistent/refractory GD, antithyroid drugs over 5 years with positive TRAb. PBMC-derived RNA was used for the TCR library. With iRepertoire HTBI primers and Arm-PCR of CDR3 regions, TCR beta libraries were built. MiXCR, applied by TCRdb to the multiplex PCR reads, yields one record per CDR3 protein. The sample lists 650,000 to 850,000 distinct CDR3 sequences, 25% to 35% occurring once. The TCR comes from a female donor with Graves disease. Sequenced here: peripheral blood mononuclear cells (PBMCs), sampled when the disease was refractory, from a patient treated with antithyroid drugs.

Here the CDR3 reads CASSQVGAVQYGYTF. The CDR3 region has the DNA TGCGCCAGCAGCCAAGTGGGGGCCGTGCAATATGGCTACACCTTC. This chain uses TRBV4-1 with TRBJ1-2, with D tentatively TRBD1 (6 bases). This CDR3 has 15 amino acids. In germline, CDR1 is MGHRA, CDR2 YSYEKL. Trimming removed 1 base at V and 5 bases at J, with 14 bases between.